This T cell receptor (beta chain) was observed in a study of T cells after somatic rescue of genetic block. Here immunoSEQ multiplex PCR was the method, and the copy in TCRdb shows in-frame clones only, minus some. The sample shows 45,000 to 55,000 clones, 95% to 96% of them seen only once. Material: peripheral blood mononuclear cells (PBMCs). The origin of this receptor is a child younger than two.

The CDR3 is CASSLGTGLGDTQYF. The CDR3 nucleotides read TGCGCCAGCAGCTTGGGGACAGGGTTGGGAGATACGCAGTATTTT. The chain carries TRBV5-1 and TRBJ2-3; 8 bases align to TRBD1. The CDR3 has 15 residues. Per germline, CDR1 SGHRS and CDR2 YFSETQ. The V segment lost 0 bases and the J segment 5 bases; nucleotides outside the gene matches: 5.